A selection of T cell receptor beta chains follows, all from one sample in a study of radiotherapy plus CTLA-4 blockade in lung cancer. Assay: immunoSEQ multiplex PCR; the TCRdb copy retains only in-frame clones and omits some. The sample contains roughly 70,000 clones, about nine tenths of which appear only once. The sample here was peripheral blood, taken from a patient treated with radiotherapy plus ipilimumab. The receptors stem from a human donor with non-small cell lung cancer that progressed on radiotherapy plus ipilimumab. CDR3s include the opening cysteine and the closing phenylalanine or tryptophan. The order of the fields is clone size, J gene, D gene, V gene, CDR3 protein, CDR3 DNA. The D gene is left open where the match is weak. Rows give clone size only sometimes, using once, few, many, or a class for an expanded clone.

>NA|TRBJ2-3|NA|TRBV5-1
CASSLGVSDTQYF
TGCGCCAGCAGCTTGGGAGTTTCAGATACGCAGTATTTT
>NA|TRBJ2-6|NA|TRBV29-1
CSVFSSGANVLTF
TGCAGCGTTTTTAGCTCTGGGGCCAACGTCCTGACTTTC
>NA|TRBJ2-2|NA|TRBV6-5
CASSYPAGELFF
TGTGCCAGCAGTTACCCCGCCGGGGAGCTGTTTTTT
>NA|TRBJ2-7|NA|TRBV28
CASSLLGVPYEQYF
TGTGCCAGCAGTTTATTAGGGGTCCCCTACGAGCAGTACTTC
>NA|TRBJ1-3|NA|TRBV9
CASSEGGNTIYF
TGTGCCAGCAGCGAGGGGGGAAACACCATATATTTT
>NA|TRBJ2-7|TRBD2|TRBV5-4
CASSLGTSGALEQYF
TGTGCCAGCAGCCTTGGGACTAGCGGAGCGCTCGAGCAGTACTTC
>once|TRBJ2-1|TRBD2|TRBV18
CASSPQLAGPEQFF
TGTGCCAGCTCACCACAGCTAGCGGGGCCGGAGCAGTTCTTC
>NA|TRBJ2-6|NA|TRBV5-1
CARETPGRRGANVLTF
TGCGCCAGGGAAACACCAGGGAGGCGGGGGGCCAACGTCCTGACTTTC
>NA|TRBJ2-7|NA|TRBV28
CASSFQGEGSYEQYF
TGTGCCAGCAGTTTCCAGGGGGAGGGCTCCTACGAGCAGTACTTC
>NA|TRBJ2-5|TRBD2|TRBV9
CASSETSGFQETQYF
TGTGCCAGCAGCGAGACTAGCGGATTCCAAGAGACCCAGTACTTC
>NA|TRBJ2-3|NA|TRBV5-1
CASSLFVASLPSTDTQYF
TGCGCCAGCAGCTTGTTTGTAGCGAGCTTACCGAGCACAGATACGCAGTATTTT
>few|TRBJ2-5|TRBD2|TRBV6-5
CASRLLNGRETQYF
TGTGCCAGCAGACTTCTGAACGGGAGGGAGACCCAGTACTTC
>few|TRBJ2-7|NA|TRBV10-2
CASRSSYEQYF
TGCGCCAGCAGGTCGAGTTACGAGCAGTACTTC
>NA|TRBJ1-1|NA|TRBV5-4
CASSSEWAGVEAFF
TGTGCCAGCAGCTCCGAGTGGGCCGGCGTTGAAGCTTTCTTT
>once|TRBJ2-3|NA|TRBV21-1
CASSKMKDSRAKQGPTDTQYF
TGTGCCAGCAGCAAGATGAAGGACTCCCGGGCCAAACAGGGGCCCACAGATACGCAGTATTTT
>NA|TRBJ2-1|NA|TRBV27
CASRGPPSYNEQFF
TGTGCCAGCAGGGGACCTCCCTCCTACAATGAGCAGTTCTTC
>NA|TRBJ2-1|NA|TRBV29-1
CSAVTVTYNEQFF
TGCAGCGCCGTTACTGTTACCTACAATGAGCAGTTCTTC
>NA|TRBJ2-5|TRBD2|TRBV18
CASSPGGDQETQYF
TGTGCCAGCTCACCAGGGGGGGACCAGGAGACCCAGTACTTC
>NA|TRBJ2-1|NA|TRBV5-6
CASSLGGNEQFF
TGTGCCAGCAGTCTTGGCGGGAATGAGCAGTTCTTC
>NA|TRBJ2-7|NA|TRBV21-1
CASSKIADGPYEQYF
TGTGCCAGCAGCAAAATAGCAGACGGGCCCTACGAGCAGTACTTC
>NA|TRBJ1-3|NA|TRBV19
CASSIFYRESSGNTIYF
TGTGCCAGTAGTATTTTCTACAGAGAGAGCTCTGGAAACACCATATATTTT
>NA|TRBJ1-2|NA|TRBV19
CASSIDLARRGDYGYTF
TGTGCCAGTAGTATAGATTTGGCGAGACGAGGGGACTATGGCTACACCTTC
>once|TRBJ2-1|NA|TRBV5-6
CASSLRGYNEQFF
TGTGCCAGCAGCTTGAGGGGGTACAATGAGCAGTTCTTC
>NA|TRBJ2-1|TRBD1|TRBV27
CASSYRDRGLNEQFF
TGTGCCAGCAGTTACCGGGACAGGGGCCTCAATGAGCAGTTCTTC
>NA|TRBJ2-7|TRBD1|TRBV15
CATSRETGQLYEQYF
TGTGCCACCAGCAGGGAGACGGGACAGCTCTACGAGCAGTACTTC
>NA|TRBJ2-2|TRBD1|TRBV10-3
CAISESRGQGNTGELFF
TGTGCCATCAGTGAGTCGAGGGGACAGGGTAACACCGGGGAGCTGTTTTTT
>NA|TRBJ2-5|NA|TRBV7-9
CASSFSTQETQYF
TGTGCCAGCAGCTTCAGTACCCAAGAGACCCAGTACTTC
>NA|TRBJ2-7|NA|TRBV30
CAWTGGGYEQYF
TGTGCCTGGACAGGGGGAGGCTACGAGCAGTACTTC
>NA|TRBJ1-5|TRBD1|TRBV27
CASSLSDRAPLNQPQHF
TGTGCCAGCAGTTTATCGGACAGGGCCCCACTGAATCAGCCCCAGCATTTT
>NA|TRBJ1-2|NA|TRBV28
CASSFHLGGYTF
TGTGCCAGCAGTTTCCATTTGGGGGGCTACACCTTC
>NA|TRBJ2-3|NA|TRBV7-9
CASSPPGSARTDTQYF
TGTGCCAGCAGCCCCCCTGGGAGCGCACGCACAGATACGCAGTATTTT